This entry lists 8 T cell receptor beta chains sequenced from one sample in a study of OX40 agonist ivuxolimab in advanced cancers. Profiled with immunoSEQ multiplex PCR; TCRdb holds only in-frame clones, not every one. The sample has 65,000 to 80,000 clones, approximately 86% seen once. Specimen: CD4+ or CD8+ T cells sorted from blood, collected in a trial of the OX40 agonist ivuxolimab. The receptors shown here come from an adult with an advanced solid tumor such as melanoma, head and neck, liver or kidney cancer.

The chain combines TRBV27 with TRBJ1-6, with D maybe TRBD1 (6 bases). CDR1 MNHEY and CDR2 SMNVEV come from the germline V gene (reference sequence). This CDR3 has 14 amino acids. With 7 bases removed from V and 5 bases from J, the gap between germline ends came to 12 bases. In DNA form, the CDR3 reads TGTGCCAGCAAGGCGGGGGCCGATAATTCACCCCTCCACTTT. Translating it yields CASKAGADNSPLHF.

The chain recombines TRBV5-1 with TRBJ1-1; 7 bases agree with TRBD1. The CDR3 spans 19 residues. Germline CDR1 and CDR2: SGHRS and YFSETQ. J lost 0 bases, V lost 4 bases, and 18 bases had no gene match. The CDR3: CASSAATGWGTGMNTEAFF. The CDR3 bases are TGCGCCAGCAGCGCAGCGACAGGGTGGGGGACCGGCATGAACACTGAAGCTTTCTTT.

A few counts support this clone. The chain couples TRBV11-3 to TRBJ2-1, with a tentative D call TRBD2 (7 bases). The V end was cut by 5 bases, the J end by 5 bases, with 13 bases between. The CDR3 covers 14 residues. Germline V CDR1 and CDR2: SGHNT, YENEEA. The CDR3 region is CASSRGGQNNEQFF. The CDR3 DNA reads TGTGCCAGCAGCCGCGGGGGCCAAAACAATGAGCAGTTCTTC. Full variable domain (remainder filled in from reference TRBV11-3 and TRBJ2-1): EAGVVQSPRYKIIEKKQPVAFWCNPISGHNTLYWYLQNLGQGPELLIRYENEEAVDDSQLPKDRFSAERLKGVDSTLKIQPAELGDSAVYLCASSRGGQNNEQFFGPGTRLTVL.

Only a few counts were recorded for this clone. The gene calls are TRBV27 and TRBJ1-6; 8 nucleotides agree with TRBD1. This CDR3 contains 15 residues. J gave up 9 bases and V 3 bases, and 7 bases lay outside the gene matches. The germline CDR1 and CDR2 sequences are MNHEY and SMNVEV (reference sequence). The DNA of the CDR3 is TGTGCCAGCAGTTTGTCAGGACAGGGATTTTCACCCCTCCACTTT. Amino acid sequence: CASSLSGQGFSPLHF.

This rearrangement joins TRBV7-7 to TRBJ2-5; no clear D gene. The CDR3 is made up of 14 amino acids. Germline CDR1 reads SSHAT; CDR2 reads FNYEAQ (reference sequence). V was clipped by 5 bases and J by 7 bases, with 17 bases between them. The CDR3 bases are TGTGCCAGCAGCCTTTCACCGGCCGACGGGACCCAGTACTTC. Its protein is CASSLSPADGTQYF.

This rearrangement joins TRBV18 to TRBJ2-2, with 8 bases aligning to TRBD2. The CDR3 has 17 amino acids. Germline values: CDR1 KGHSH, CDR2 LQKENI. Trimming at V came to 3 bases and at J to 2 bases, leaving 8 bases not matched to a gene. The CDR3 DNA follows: TGTGCCAGCTCACCCCCTTTAGCGGGGATAAACACCGGGGAGCTGTTTTTT. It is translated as CASSPPLAGINTGELFF.

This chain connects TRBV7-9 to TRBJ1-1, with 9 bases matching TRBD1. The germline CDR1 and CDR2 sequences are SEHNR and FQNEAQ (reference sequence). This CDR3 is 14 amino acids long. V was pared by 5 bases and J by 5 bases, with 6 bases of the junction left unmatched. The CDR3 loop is CASSPAGTGTEAFF. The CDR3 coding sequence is TGTGCCAGCAGCCCCGCCGGGACAGGGACTGAAGCTTTCTTT.

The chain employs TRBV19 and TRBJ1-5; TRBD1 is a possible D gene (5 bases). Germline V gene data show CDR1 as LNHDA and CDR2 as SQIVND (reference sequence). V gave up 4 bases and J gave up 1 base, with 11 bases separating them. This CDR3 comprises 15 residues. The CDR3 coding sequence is TGTGCCAGTAGTACCAGACAGTCCAGCAATCAGCCCCAGCATTTT. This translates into CASSTRQSSNQPQHF.